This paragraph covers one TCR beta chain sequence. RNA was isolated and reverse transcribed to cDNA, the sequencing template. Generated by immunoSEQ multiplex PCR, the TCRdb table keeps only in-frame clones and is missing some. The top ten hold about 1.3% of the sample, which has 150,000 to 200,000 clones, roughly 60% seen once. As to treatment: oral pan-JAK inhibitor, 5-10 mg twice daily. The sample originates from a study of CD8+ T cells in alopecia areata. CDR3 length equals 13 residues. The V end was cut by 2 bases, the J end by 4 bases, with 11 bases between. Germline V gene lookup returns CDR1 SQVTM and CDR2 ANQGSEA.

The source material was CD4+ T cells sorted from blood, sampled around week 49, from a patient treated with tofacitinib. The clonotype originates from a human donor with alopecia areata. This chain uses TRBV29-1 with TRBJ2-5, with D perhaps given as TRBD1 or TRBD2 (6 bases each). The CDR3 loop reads CSVEKGGAETQYF. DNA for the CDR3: TGCAGCGTTGAAAAGGGGGGCGCAGAGACCCAGTACTTC.